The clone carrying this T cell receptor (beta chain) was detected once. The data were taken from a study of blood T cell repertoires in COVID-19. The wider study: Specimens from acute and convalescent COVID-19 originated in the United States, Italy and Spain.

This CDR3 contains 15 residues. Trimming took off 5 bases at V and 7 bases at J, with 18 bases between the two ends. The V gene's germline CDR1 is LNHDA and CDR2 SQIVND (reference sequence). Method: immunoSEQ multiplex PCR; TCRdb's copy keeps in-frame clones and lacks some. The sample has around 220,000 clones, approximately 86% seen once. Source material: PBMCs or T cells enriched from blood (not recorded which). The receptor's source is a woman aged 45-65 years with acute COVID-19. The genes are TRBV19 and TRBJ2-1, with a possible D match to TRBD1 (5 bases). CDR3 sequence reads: CASSVQVSLGNEQFF. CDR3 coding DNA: TGTGCCAGTAGTGTACAGGTGAGCCTTGGGAATGAGCAGTTCTTC.